What follows describes a single T cell receptor beta chain. Its matching antigen is unknown. TCRdb ran MiXCR on the 5' RACE reads and lists one entry per CDR3 protein. Here the sample spans roughly 670,000 distinct CDR3 sequences, under 20% being singletons. This sample is drawn from a study of CD8 T cells in ankylosing spondylitis. Notes on the study in general: A TCR beta motif of under 10 highly homologous variants seemed to mark ankylosing spondylitis blood.

The germline V and J ends were trimmed by 5 bases and 0 bases, with 10 bases remaining between them. The CDR3 contains 15 residues. Germline values: CDR1 SSHAT, CDR2 FNYEAQ (reference sequence). The sequence came from a male donor with ankylosing spondylitis. J is TRBJ2-2 and V is TRBV7-7; no clear D gene. Sequenced: blood, either unsorted or a sorted T cell fraction (not recorded which). CDR3 in DNA: TGTGCCAGCAGCCCCTCCTCGACGAACACCGGGGAGCTGTTTTTT. Amino acid sequence: CASSPSSTNTGELFF.